Below are 5 T cell receptor beta chains sequenced from a single sample in a study of cytomegalovirus exposure and HLA in healthy donors. The PCR used 60 Vbeta and 13 Jbeta primers. Repertoires were generated with immunoSEQ multiplex PCR, while TCRdb's copy carries only in-frame clones and drops some. The sample contains 100,000 or so clones, 77% of which appear only once. The sequenced sample consisted of PBMCs. The receptors were gathered from a man in his forties in good health and CMV-seropositive.

This sequence joins TRBV4-1 and TRBJ2-2; 8 nucleotides agree with TRBD1. The V and J ends lost 4 bases and 7 bases, in that order; junction bases with no gene match: 11. Germline CDR1 and CDR2: MGHRA and YSYEKL. The CDR3 consists of 16 residues. CDR3 sequence: CASSPLGQGASGELFF. The CDR3 bases are TGCGCCAGCAGCCCCCTGGGGCAGGGGGCAAGCGGGGAGCTGTTTTTT.

This clone was counted only a few times. The chain links TRBV4-3 to TRBJ1-6; 9 bases map to TRBD1. The CDR3 has 17 residues. V dropped 1 base and J dropped 2; count of bases not matched to a gene: 3. Germline V CDR1 and CDR2: LGHNA, YSLEER. CDR3 sequence reads: CASSQAGTGTYNSPLHF. CDR3 DNA: TGCGCCAGCAGCCAAGCTGGGACAGGGACCTATAATTCACCCCTCCACTTT.

This clone was detected only a few times. This rearrangement joins TRBV6-1 to TRBJ1-1, with TRBD1 identical over 7 bases. V shed 0 bases, J shed 0 bases, and the junction held 1 base outside the gene matches. The CDR3 has 15 residues. The V gene's germline CDR1 is MNHNS and CDR2 SASEGT. The CDR3 reads CASSEAGQLNTEAFF. CDR3 nucleotides: TGTGCCAGCAGTGAAGCGGGACAGCTGAACACTGAAGCTTTCTTT.

The gene calls are TRBV6-1 and TRBJ2-5; D possibly corresponds to TRBD2 (5 bases). Germline CDR1 is MNHNS and CDR2 is SASEGT. The CDR3 loop spans 14 amino acids. V was clipped by 7 bases and J by 2 bases, with 14 bases between them. As DNA, the CDR3 is TGTGCCAGCACTCGAGACCGGGGACAAGAGACCCAGTACTTC. The encoded protein is CASTRDRGQETQYF.

V gene TRBV4-3 combines with J gene TRBJ1-6; D may be TRBD1 (6 bases). The CDR3 has 13 amino acids. Trimming left V 4 bases short and J 7 bases short, with 8 bases between. Per germline, CDR1 LGHNA and CDR2 YSLEER. This chain's CDR3 is CASSRTENSPLHF. The CDR3 DNA reads TGCGCCAGCAGCCGGACAGAAAATTCACCCCTCCACTTT.